A single sample gave rise to the 10 T cell receptor beta chains below, sequenced in a study of blood T cell repertoires in COVID-19. Repertoires were generated with immunoSEQ multiplex PCR, while TCRdb's copy carries only in-frame clones and drops some. In the table there are approximately 100,000 clones, about 90% of which are singletons. The sequenced sample was peripheral blood. The receptors come from a human donor in a cohort sampled during active COVID-19.

The rearrangement uses TRBV18 and TRBJ2-5, with 13 bases fitting TRBD2. Germline V gene data show CDR1 as KGHSH and CDR2 as LQKENI. Trimming cost V 2 bases and J 2 bases; bases outside gene matches: 5. CDR3 length equals 17 residues. Written as DNA, the CDR3 is TGTGCCAGCTCACCATTCCGACTAGCGGGGGGACAAGAGACCCAGTACTTC. Translating it yields CASSPFRLAGGQETQYF. Using reference TRBV18 and TRBJ2-5 for the parts outside the CDR3, the full variable domain is NAGVMQNPRHLVRRRGQEARLRCSPMKGHSHVYWYRQLPEEGLKFMVYLQKENIIDESGMPKERFSAEFPKEGPSILRIQQVVRGDSAAYFCASSPFRLAGGQETQYFGPGTRLLVL.

The chain recombines TRBV24-1 with TRBJ2-7, with unresolved D. Germline CDR1 and CDR2: KGHDR and SFDVKD. This CDR3 has 12 amino acids. V gave up 0 bases and J gave up 6 bases, with 5 bases separating them. The DNA of the CDR3 is TGTGCCACCAGTGATTTGGGCGGCGAGCAGTACTTC. Translated: CATSDLGGEQYF.

The V and J genes are TRBV7-2 and TRBJ2-3; TRBD2 matches 12 bases. V lost 0 bases and J lost 4; bases outside the gene matches: 17. CDR1 and CDR2 (germline): SGHTA, FQGNSA. This CDR3 comprises 21 residues. In DNA form, the CDR3 reads TGTGCCAGCAGCTTAGCCTTGGCACTCCCTAGCGGGAGGGCCTACGCAGATACGCAGTATTTT. Encoded protein: CASSLALALPSGRAYADTQYF.

The genes are TRBV7-2 and TRBJ2-7, with 12 bases aligning to TRBD2. The CDR3 has 15 amino acids. The V segment lost 6 bases and the J segment 6 bases; nucleotides outside the gene matches: 9. Germline V gives CDR1 SGHTA, CDR2 FQGNSA. This chain's CDR3 is CASSRLAGGPSEQYF. The CDR3 DNA reads TGTGCCAGCAGTCGTCTAGCGGGAGGGCCGAGCGAGCAGTACTTC.

This clone has only one observation. The rearrangement joins TRBV11-3 to TRBJ2-3; D is uncertain. The CDR3 is made up of 13 amino acids. The V and J ends lost 6 bases and 1 base respectively, with 8 bases between them. Germline V gene data show CDR1 as SGHNT and CDR2 as YENEEA. The CDR3 DNA follows: TGTGCCAGCAGGGGCATAGGCACAGATACGCAGTATTTT. This codes for CASRGIGTDTQYF. Using reference TRBV11-3 and TRBJ2-3 for the parts outside the CDR3, the full variable domain is EAGVVQSPRYKIIEKKQPVAFWCNPISGHNTLYWYLQNLGQGPELLIRYENEEAVDDSQLPKDRFSAERLKGVDSTLKIQPAELGDSAVYLCASRGIGTDTQYFGPGTRLTVL.

V and J are TRBV5-4 and TRBJ2-5; the match to TRBD2 covers 7 bases. The CDR3 extends over 16 amino acids. The V segment lost 4 bases and the J segment 2 bases; nucleotides outside the gene matches: 11. Germline values: CDR1 SGHNT, CDR2 YYREEE (reference sequence). CDR3 sequence: CASSLRPRTSQETQYF. CDR3 coding DNA: TGTGCCAGCAGCCTACGGCCTAGGACTAGTCAAGAGACCCAGTACTTC.

This sequence joins TRBV5-4 and TRBJ2-2, with 7 bases aligning to TRBD1. The CDR3 has 14 amino acids. Germline V lookup: CDR1 SGHNT, CDR2 YYREEE (reference sequence). The V gene end was trimmed by 2 bases and the J gene end by 4 bases; junction bases not matched to a gene: 2. CDR3 nucleotides: TGTGCCAGCAGCTTACAGGGGAGCACCGGGGAGCTGTTTTTT. This gives the protein CASSLQGSTGELFF. Combining the CDR3 with reference TRBV5-4 and TRBJ2-2 gives the whole variable domain ETGVTQSPTHLIKTRGQQVTLRCSSQSGHNTVSWYQQALGQGPQFIFQYYREEENGRGNFPPRFSGLQFPNYSSELNVNALELDDSALYLCASSLQGSTGELFFGEGSRLTVL.

The chain recombines TRBV6-2 or TRBV6-3 with TRBJ2-7; 14 nucleotides agree with TRBD2. Germline trimming cut 5 bases from V and 4 bases from J; bases unmatched to any gene: 7. This CDR3 has 16 amino acids. Germline CDR1 and CDR2: MNHEY and SVGEGT. In DNA form, the CDR3 reads TGTGCCAGCAGTAAGGGACTAGCGGGAGACGGTTACGAGCAGTACTTC. Its protein product is CASSKGLAGDGYEQYF.

The rearrangement uses TRBV12-3 or TRBV12-4 and TRBJ2-1, with no clear D. The CDR3 runs 13 residues. V lost 6 bases to trimming and J lost 0 bases, with 6 bases between them. The CDR3 region has the DNA TGTGCCAGCAGCCCCCGCTCCTACAATGAGCAGTTCTTC. Protein: CASSPRSYNEQFF.

The rearrangement uses TRBV5-6 and TRBJ1-2; D is unresolved. Germline loops: CDR1 SGHDT, CDR2 YYEEEE. This CDR3 comprises 14 residues. V gave up 7 bases and J gave up 6 bases, with 19 bases separating them. The CDR3 nucleotides are TGTGCCAGCGCCTGGGCCCGGGAGGTAAATGGCTACACCTTC. Translating gives CASAWAREVNGYTF.